The entry below describes one T cell receptor (beta chain). What it binds is unknown. Method: immunoSEQ multiplex PCR; TCRdb's copy keeps in-frame clones and lacks some. The sample gives approximately 180,000 clones, 80% to 90% of which show up once; roughly 6.5% is in the top ten. This record comes from a study of T cell responses to AZD1222 COVID-19 vaccine. Broader study findings: Compared with day 0, the breadth and depth of the Spike-specific TCR repertoire rose significantly after two doses of AZD1222.

V shed 5 bases and J shed 7 bases, with 15 bases lying between them. The germline V gene encodes CDR1 MNHEY and CDR2 SVGAGI. This CDR3 region has 13 residues. This chain links TRBV6-5 with TRBJ2-7, with D possibly TRBD1 on 6 matching bases. Sequencing used peripheral blood, obtained on day 0 of AZD1222 vaccination. The sequence was collected from an adult in good health. This CDR3 reads CASSLDRSLEQYF. The CDR3 DNA reads as TGTGCCAGCAGTCTTGACAGGTCGCTTGAGCAGTACTTC.